The 2 T cell receptor beta chains below were found in one sample sequenced in a study of T cell responses to AZD1222 COVID-19 vaccine. TCRdb's copy holds only in-frame clones and misses some; the assay was immunoSEQ multiplex PCR. The repertoire holds 55,000 to 65,000 clones, with around three quarters as singletons. This sample comprised peripheral blood, obtained 28 days after the second AZD1222 dose. These receptors came from an adult who received the AZD1222 COVID-19 vaccine.

J is TRBJ2-7 and V is TRBV7-9; no clear D. The CDR3 length is 12 residues. From germline, CDR1 is SEHNR and CDR2 FQNEAQ (reference sequence). Deletions cut 3 bases from V and 0 bases from J, with 3 bases between. The CDR3 is CASSFGSYEQYF. The CDR3 nucleotides are TGTGCCAGCAGCTTCGGCTCCTACGAGCAGTACTTC.

The chain has TRBV19 and TRBJ1-5; TRBD1 is a possible D gene (6 bases). Germline lookup yields CDR1 LNHDA and CDR2 SQIVND (reference sequence). Trimming stripped 4 bases from V and 10 bases from J, with 20 bases between. CDR3 length: 15 amino acids. CDR3 in amino acids: CASSTGAWMADPQHF. As DNA, the CDR3 is TGTGCCAGTAGTACGGGGGCCTGGATGGCGGATCCCCAGCATTTT. Variable domain in full (rest from reference TRBV19 and TRBJ1-5): DGGITQSPKYLFRKEGQNVTLSCEQNLNHDAMYWYRQDPGQGLRLIYYSQIVNDFQKGDIAEGYSVSREKKESFPLTVTSAQKNPTAFYLCASSTGAWMADPQHFGDGTRLSIL.